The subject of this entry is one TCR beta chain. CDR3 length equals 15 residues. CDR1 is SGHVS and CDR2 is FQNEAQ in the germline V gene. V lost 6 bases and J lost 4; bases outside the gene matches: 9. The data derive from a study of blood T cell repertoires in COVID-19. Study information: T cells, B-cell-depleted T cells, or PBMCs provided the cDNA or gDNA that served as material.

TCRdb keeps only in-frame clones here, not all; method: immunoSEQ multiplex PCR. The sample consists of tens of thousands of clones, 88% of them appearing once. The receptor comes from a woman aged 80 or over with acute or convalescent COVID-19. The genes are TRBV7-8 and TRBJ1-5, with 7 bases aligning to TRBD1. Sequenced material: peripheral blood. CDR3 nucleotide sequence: TGTGCCAGCAGTAAAGCCGACAGGGAAAATCAGCCCCAGCATTTT. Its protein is CASSKADRENQPQHF.